This T cell receptor beta chain was observed in a study of blood T cell repertoires in COVID-19. Original data processing: Reference gene primer amplification yielded estimated nucleated cell counts. Generated by immunoSEQ multiplex PCR, the TCRdb table keeps only in-frame clones and is missing some. That table is the source of V, J and clone size, and D and trimming were worked out from the DNA. The data show around 60,000 clones, with about three quarters seen just once and approximately 21% held by the top ten. Enrollment of patients from Seattle took place during active infection, with longitudinal follow-up. Specimen: peripheral blood. This receptor was identified in a man aged 30-40 years with COVID-19, enrolled during active disease.

The CDR3: CASSKEQGPPSNYGYTF. Written as DNA, the CDR3 is TGTGCCAGCAGCAAAGAGCAGGGGCCGCCCTCTAACTATGGCTACACCTTC. This chain links TRBV21-1 with TRBJ1-2; the table calls TRBD1, which could not be checked here. TRBV21-1 is tagged as a pseudogene. The length of the CDR3 is 17 residues.